Below are 17 T cell receptor beta chains sequenced from a single sample in a study of molecular identifiers for immune sequencing clone quantification. TCRdb recomputed calls from the PCR reads with MiXCR, one row per CDR3 protein. This sample has about 65,000 distinct CDR3 sequences; around a sixth occur once, and the top ten carry 1.4% to 1.5%. Sequencing was carried out using naive CD8+ T cells from blood, with Jurkat cell RNA spiked in. Specified subset: FACS-sorted CD8+CD4-CCR7+CD45RA+ naive T cells. The source of these receptors is a human donor in good health. Some libraries in this study had Jurkat cell RNA spiked in.

The rearrangement links TRBV15 to TRBJ2-1; 10 nucleotides match TRBD2. V was clipped by 2 bases and J by 0 bases; unmatched bases: 16. The germline gives CDR1 LNHNV, CDR2 YYDKDF (reference sequence). The CDR3 is made up of 21 amino acids. For the CDR3, the DNA is TGTGCCACCAGCAGAACCGCCGGTCGGACTAGCGGTAGGGGCTCCTACAATGAGCAGTTCTTC. This sequence encodes CATSRTAGRTSGRGSYNEQFF.

This clonotype was seen a handful of times. One end of the junction is discordant with germline, which a read error may explain. The V gene is TRBV7-3, the J gene TRBJ2-3, with 7 bases lining up with TRBD2. CDR3 size: 19 residues. From germline, CDR1 is SGHTA and CDR2 FQGTGA. The CDR3, as DNA: TGTACCAGCAGCTTTCATCCCAGCGGGACCGCCCCAGGAGCAGATACGCAGTATTTT. It yields the protein CTSSFHPSGTAPGADTQYF.

In its sample, this clonotype was seen a few times. The chain carries TRBV19 and TRBJ1-1, with TRBD1 as a possible D gene (5 bases). Germline V CDR1 and CDR2: LNHDA, SQIVND (reference sequence). The CDR3 has 13 amino acids. V lost 6 bases to trimming and J lost 0 bases, with 8 bases between them. The CDR3 loop is CASRDSMNTEAFF. CDR3 coding DNA: TGTGCCAGTAGAGACAGCATGAACACTGAAGCTTTCTTT.

At least ten counts were recorded for this clonotype. J is TRBJ1-5 and V is TRBV3-1; D unclear. This CDR3 has 12 residues. Germline V gene data show CDR1 as LGHDT and CDR2 as YNNKEL (reference sequence). V dropped 0 bases and J dropped 12 bases, with 9 bases sitting between them. This chain's CDR3 is CASSQEGSLQHF. The CDR3, as DNA: TGTGCCAGCAGCCAAGAGGGTAGTCTCCAGCATTTT.

This clonotype was observed a few times. The V call is TRBV15, the J call TRBJ2-3, with 8 bases aligning to TRBD1. The germline CDR1 and CDR2 sequences are LNHNV and YYDKDF (reference sequence). The ends lost 1 base at V and 6 bases at J; junction bases unmatched: 3. This CDR3 region has 14 residues. The CDR3 nucleotides read TGTGCCACCAGCAGAGTGGACAGGGCCGATACGCAGTATTTT. Its protein is CATSRVDRADTQYF.

Many counts were recorded for this clonotype. The V gene is TRBV14, the J gene TRBJ2-3; D gene ambiguous. Germline CDR1 and CDR2: SGHDN and FVKESK. The CDR3 has 13 residues. Trimming left V 6 bases short and J 6 bases short, with 13 bases between. The CDR3 bases are TGTGCCAGCAGTGTAACCTGGGCCGATACGCAGTATTTT. This codes for CASSVTWADTQYF.

The J gene is TRBJ1-3, the V gene TRBV30; D is uncertain. Per germline, CDR1 GTSNPN and CDR2 SVGIG (reference sequence). This CDR3 region has 12 residues. Trimming shortened V by 5 bases and J by 4 bases, and 9 bases separated the two germline ends. The CDR3 coding sequence is TGTGCCTGGTCCCCCCAGGGAAACACCATATATTTT. This codes for CAWSPQGNTIYF.

In its sample, this clonotype was seen many times. The chain combines TRBV7-8 with TRBJ2-2; 10 nucleotides line up with TRBD1. J was trimmed by 6 bases and V by 3 bases; bases with no gene match: 4. The CDR3 consists of 15 residues. Germline V gene data show CDR1 as SGHVS and CDR2 as FQNEAQ. The CDR3 loop reads CASSLRQGASGELFF. CDR3 in DNA: TGTGCCAGCAGCTTGCGACAGGGGGCATCCGGGGAGCTGTTTTTT.

This clonotype was picked up many times. This rearrangement joins TRBV2 to TRBJ2-1, with 9 nucleotides matching TRBD2. The V and J ends lost 4 bases and 2 bases, in that order; junction bases with no gene match: 6. The germline V gene has CDR1 SNHLY and CDR2 FYNNEI. CDR3 size: 16 residues. The CDR3 here is CASSGLAGEAYNEQFF. In nucleotides, the CDR3 is TGTGCCAGCAGTGGATTAGCGGGAGAGGCCTACAATGAGCAGTTCTTC.

In its sample, this clonotype was seen a few times. A much larger clone lies one base from this, so it may be a read error. This rearrangement joins TRBV11-2 to TRBJ2-1, with TRBD1 identical over 11 bases. This CDR3 region has 16 residues. The germline gives CDR1 SGHAT, CDR2 FQNNGV. CDR3 amino acids: CASSPPGTGGYNEQLF. In nucleotides, the CDR3 is TGTGCCAGCAGCCCCCCCGGGACAGGGGGGTACAATGAGCAGCTCTTC. The complete variable domain, with remaining parts taken from reference TRBV11-2 and TRBJ2-1, reads EAGVAQSPRYKIIEKRQSVAFWCNPISGHATLYWYQQILGQGPKLLIQFQNNGVVDDSQLPKDRFSAERLKGVDSTLKIQPAKLEDSAVYLCASSPPGTGGYNEQLFGPGTRLTVL.

Regarding this clonotype: This clone may be a read error of a much larger clone one base away. The chain has TRBV6-5 and TRBJ1-5, with TRBD1 as a possible D gene (5 bases). Germline lookup yields CDR1 MNHEY and CDR2 SVGAGI. CDR3 length: 14 residues. The germline V and J ends were trimmed by 10 bases and 5 bases, with 18 bases remaining between them. CDR3 region: CATGTTGRDQPQHF. In DNA, the CDR3 is TGTGCCACTGGGACTACAGGTCGCGATCAGCCCCAGCATTTT.

In the case of this clonotype: This sequence may be a read error, since a much larger clone differs from it by one base. The chain uses TRBV24-1 and TRBJ1-5; D is undetermined. V was clipped by 7 bases and J by 2 bases, with 11 bases between them. Germline CDR1 KGHDR, CDR2 SFDVKD. The length of the CDR3 is 14 residues. The CDR3 DNA reads TGTGCCACCAGGGGCCCCGATGGCAATCAGCCCCAGCATTTT. This gives the protein CATRGPDGNQPQHF.

Points on this clonotype: It is likely a read error, because the conserved phenylalanine at the end of the CDR3 is missing. This rearrangement joins TRBV20-1 to TRBJ2-3; no definite D call. Trimming cost V 3 bases and J 0 bases, with 7 bases left between them. This CDR3 contains 13 residues. CDR1 is DFQATT and CDR2 is SNEGSKA in the germline V gene (reference sequence). CDR3 sequence (DNA): TGCAGTGCTAGGCCGTTAAGCACAGATACGCAGTATTCT. It is translated as CSARPLSTDTQYS.

Remarks on this clonotype: A much more abundant neighbour one base away suggests this may be a read error. The genes are TRBV7-6 and TRBJ1-1; possibly TRBD1 for D (6 bases). Per the germline V gene, CDR1 is SGHVS and CDR2 is FNYEAQ. This CDR3 is 15 amino acids long. In DNA, the CDR3 is TGTGCCAGCAGCCCGGGAGGGGGGGCATTCTTTGAAGCTCTCTTT. Encoded protein: CASSPGGGAFFEALF.

This clonotype has at least ten counts. This sequence joins TRBV27 and TRBJ2-2; D gene uncertain. The CDR3 length is 15 residues. The germline V and J ends were trimmed by 2 bases and 9 bases, with 16 bases remaining between them. CDR1 is MNHEY, CDR2 SMNVEV, per germline (reference sequence). The CDR3 protein is CASSLVAGPVWELFF. The CDR3 bases are TGTGCCAGCAGTTTAGTGGCAGGCCCCGTTTGGGAGCTGTTTTTT.

This clonotype was seen ten or more times. The chain links TRBV5-1 to TRBJ2-1; D possibly corresponds to TRBD2 (6 bases). Trimming took 2 bases from V and 2 from J, leaving 20 bases between them. Germline V gene lookup returns CDR1 SGHRS and CDR2 YFSETQ. The CDR3 runs to 18 residues. The CDR3: CASSLFLEAGTPYNEQFF. The CDR3 region has the DNA TGCGCCAGCAGCTTATTCCTGGAGGCGGGGACCCCCTACAATGAGCAGTTCTTC.

The table lists this clonotype with many counts. The chain has TRBV24-1 and TRBJ2-7; D not certain. This CDR3 contains 13 residues. In germline, CDR1 is KGHDR, CDR2 SFDVKD. V lost 0 bases and J lost 4, with 6 bases in between. The CDR3 DNA is TGTGCCACCAGTGATTTGGTGGGGTACGAGCAGTACTTC. Translated, it gives CATSDLVGYEQYF.